The 20 T cell receptor beta chains below all came from one sample that was sequenced in a study of molecular identifiers for immune sequencing clone quantification. TCRdb reprocessed the PCR reads with MiXCR, giving one entry per CDR3 protein. The table includes under 650,000 distinct CDR3 sequences, just under 20% detected once. The sequencing sample was made of naive CD8+ T cells from blood, with Jurkat cell RNA spiked in. Subset denoted: FACS-sorted CD8+CD4-CCR7+CD45RA+ naive T cells. The origin of the receptors is a human donor in good health. Some libraries in this study had Jurkat cell RNA spiked in.

This clonotype was seen only a few times. This chain links TRBV7-8 with TRBJ1-5; TRBD1 is a possible D gene (5 bases). Trimming shortened V by 5 bases and J by 1 base, and 27 bases separated the two germline ends. The CDR3 extends over 20 amino acids. In germline, CDR1 is SGHVS, CDR2 FQNEAQ. The CDR3 sequence: CASSPHSSLDTVGSNQPQHF. CDR3 coding DNA: TGTGCCAGCAGCCCCCACTCGAGTTTGGACACTGTCGGCAGCAATCAGCCCCAGCATTTT.

In regard to this clonotype: This may be a read error, as it is one base from a much larger clone. The chain's CDR3 is CASSDPSGGAGSDTQHF. CDR3 nucleotides: TGTGCCAGCAGTGACCCTAGCGGGGGGGCTGGGTCAGATACGCAGCATTTT. The rearrangement uses TRBV2 and TRBJ2-3; D perhaps matches TRBD1 (6 bases). The tail of the sequence fits TRBJ1-5 better, so the J call may be wrong. The CDR3 runs to 17 residues. Germline values: CDR1 SNHLY, CDR2 FYNNEI.

This clonotype has ten or more counts. The chain couples TRBV7-6 to TRBJ1-1, with D possibly TRBD1 on 6 matching bases. CDR1 and CDR2 (germline): SGHVS, FNYEAQ. Trimming removed 0 bases from V and 5 bases from J, with 22 bases in between. The CDR3 is 18 residues long. CDR3 residues: CASSLASGGTKQGTEAFF. CDR3 coding DNA: TGTGCCAGCAGCTTAGCGTCCGGGGGAACAAAGCAGGGGACTGAAGCTTTCTTT.

Many counts were recorded for this clonotype. The V gene is TRBV20-1, the J gene TRBJ2-7, with TRBD2 matching over 10 bases. The CDR3 consists of 13 residues. The ends lost 6 bases at V and 6 bases at J; junction bases unmatched: 8. Per germline, CDR1 DFQATT and CDR2 SNEGSKA (reference sequence). The CDR3 protein is CSAPGTSVVEQYF. The CDR3 region has the DNA TGCAGTGCACCCGGGACTAGCGTCGTCGAGCAGTACTTC.

This clonotype appeared a few times. CDR3 DNA: TGTGCCACCTCTCCCGGCTCTGGAAACACCATATATTTT. Residues: CATSPGSGNTIYF. The chain employs TRBV15 and TRBJ1-3; D uncertain. Trimming shortened V by 8 bases and J by 0 bases, and 8 bases separated the two germline ends. The CDR3 has 13 amino acids. The germline gives CDR1 LNHNV, CDR2 YYDKDF (reference sequence).

In this sample, this clonotype turned up many times. The chain recombines TRBV3-1 with TRBJ2-7; 7 bases fit TRBD2. CDR3 length: 14 residues. Germline lookup yields CDR1 LGHDT and CDR2 YNNKEL (reference sequence). Trimming took 2 bases from V and 7 from J; bases not matched to a gene: 8. The CDR3 is CASSQLAEPWEQYF. CDR3 nucleotides: TGTGCCAGCAGCCAACTAGCGGAGCCTTGGGAGCAGTACTTC.

This clonotype has more than one count but fewer than ten. This rearrangement joins TRBV5-1 to TRBJ2-7, with TRBD2 matching 14 bases. V lost 2 bases to trimming and J lost 3 bases; unmatched junction nucleotides: 16. CDR3 length: 20 residues. Germline-derived CDR1 and CDR2 are SGHRS and YFSETQ. The CDR3 reads CASSFQGTSGSSAVGYEQYF. In nucleotides, the CDR3 is TGCGCCAGCAGCTTTCAAGGGACTAGCGGGAGCAGTGCGGTGGGCTACGAGCAGTACTTC.

The J gene is TRBJ2-2, the V gene TRBV5-1; a possible D gene is TRBD2 (5 bases). The CDR3 length is 13 residues. Deletions cut 2 bases from V and 6 bases from J, with 8 bases between. CDR1 and CDR2 from the germline V gene are SGHRS and YFSETQ. The CDR3 loop reads CASSFEGPGELFF. The CDR3, as DNA: TGCGCCAGCAGCTTTGAGGGTCCCGGGGAGCTGTTTTTT.

As regards this clonotype: A much more abundant neighbour one base away suggests this may be a read error. The V gene is TRBV10-2, the J gene TRBJ2-7, with D hard to call. The CDR3 totals 14 residues. Germline CDR1 is WSHSY and CDR2 is SAAADI. The CDR3 is CACSVASDPHEQYF. CDR3 DNA sequence: TGCGCCTGCAGTGTGGCCTCGGATCCCCACGAGCAGTACTTC.

This clonotype was counted at least ten times. The chain recombines TRBV4-1 with TRBJ2-2; a possible D gene is TRBD1 (5 bases). The CDR3 sequence is 14 residues long. Trimming removed 4 bases at V and 4 bases at J, with 10 bases between. Germline V gene sequence: CDR1 MGHRA, CDR2 YSYEKL. CDR3 protein: CASSPQETTGELFF. CDR3 DNA sequence: TGCGCCAGCAGCCCACAGGAAACCACCGGGGAGCTGTTTTTT.

In this sample, this clonotype turned up many times. The rearrangement joins TRBV27 to TRBJ1-1; 7 nucleotides match TRBD1. The V segment lost 4 bases and the J segment 1 base; nucleotides outside the gene matches: 3. This CDR3 is 14 amino acids long. Germline V gives CDR1 MNHEY, CDR2 SMNVEV (reference sequence). Here the CDR3 reads CASSWAGGNTEAFF. The CDR3, as DNA: TGTGCCAGCAGTTGGGCAGGGGGGAACACTGAAGCTTTCTTT.

This clonotype was seen more than once but under ten times. The V and J genes are TRBV4-1 and TRBJ1-5; D unresolved. The ends were cut back, 0 bases at V and 2 bases at J, with 8 bases in the middle. Germline lookup yields CDR1 MGHRA and CDR2 YSYEKL. The CDR3 is 15 residues long. The CDR3 region is CASSQDNGGNQPQHF. The DNA of the CDR3 is TGCGCCAGCAGCCAAGATAATGGGGGCAATCAGCCCCAGCATTTT.

The chain has TRBV19 and TRBJ2-7; perhaps TRBD1 as D (6 bases). This CDR3 contains 15 residues. The V gene's germline CDR1 is LNHDA and CDR2 SQIVND (reference sequence). V was cut by 2 bases and J by 2 bases, with 13 bases left in between. The CDR3: CASSIKATGAYEQYF. The CDR3, as DNA: TGTGCCAGTAGTATAAAAGCGACAGGAGCCTACGAGCAGTACTTC.

There are a few counts of this clonotype. This chain connects TRBV7-9 to TRBJ2-7; D tentatively fits TRBD1 or TRBD2 (5 bases each). There are 14 residues in the CDR3. Germline V gives CDR1 SEHNR, CDR2 FQNEAQ (reference sequence). The V and J ends lost 5 bases and 3 bases respectively, with 14 bases between them. This CDR3 is CASSHSRDGYEQYF. The CDR3 bases are TGTGCCAGCAGCCACTCCAGGGACGGCTACGAGCAGTACTTC. The variable domain in full, completed from reference TRBV7-9 and TRBJ2-7, reads DTGVSQNPRHKITKRGQNVTFRCDPISEHNRLYWYRQTLGQGPEFLTYFQNEAQLEKSRLLSDRFSAERPKGSFSTLEIQRTEQGDSAMYLCASSHSRDGYEQYFGPGTRLTVT.

This clonotype was observed a single time. Relative to the germline gene, one junction end is altered; a read error may explain this. The J gene is TRBJ1-2, the V gene TRBV29-1; the D is unclear. CDR3 length: 13 residues. Germline values: CDR1 SQVTM, CDR2 ANQGSEA. CDR3 sequence reads: CGVEVDINQGYTF. The CDR3 DNA reads TGCGGCGTTGAAGTCGACATCAATCAGGGCTACACCTTC. Using reference TRBV29-1 and TRBJ1-2 for the parts outside the CDR3, the full variable domain is SAVISQKPSRDICQRGTSLTIQCQVDSQVTMMFWYRQQPGQSLTLIATANQGSEATYESGFVIDKFPISRPNLTFSTLTVSNMSPEDSSIYLCGVEVDINQGYTFGSGTRLTVV.

The chain carries TRBV23-1 and TRBJ2-7, with a possible D match to TRBD1 (5 bases). TRBV23-1 is sorted into the ORF group, with uncertain function. This CDR3 is built from 17 residues. V was clipped by 6 bases and J by 0 bases, with 21 bases between them. For the CDR3, the DNA is TGCGCCAGCAGCAAACGCCCGCCTCGACAGAGCTCCTACGAGCAGTACTTC. Its translation is CASSKRPPRQSSYEQYF.

This clonotype was seen at least ten times. The rearrangement uses TRBV27 and TRBJ1-1; D not certain. CDR3 size: 12 residues. Trimming shortened V by 5 bases and J by 7 bases, and 11 bases separated the two germline ends. In germline, CDR1 is MNHEY, CDR2 SMNVEV (reference sequence). CDR3 residues: CASSRGPDEAFF. The CDR3 nucleotides are TGTGCCAGCAGTCGAGGGCCCGATGAAGCTTTCTTT.

This clonotype was found many times. V is TRBV7-8 and J is TRBJ2-5; D possibly corresponds to TRBD1 (6 bases). The V gene lost 5 bases and the J gene lost 3 bases, with 16 bases spanning the gap. The CDR3 is made up of 15 amino acids. Germline V gives CDR1 SGHVS, CDR2 FQNEAQ. The CDR3 DNA follows: TGTGCCAGCAGCCCCGATTCCTGGACAGAAGAGACCCAGTACTTC. It specifies CASSPDSWTEETQYF. Full variable domain (outside the CDR3, taken from reference TRBV7-8 and TRBJ2-5): GAGVSQSPRYKVAKRGQDVALRCDPISGHVSLFWYQQALGQGPEFLTYFQNEAQLDKSGLPSDRFFAERPEGSVSTLKIQRTQQEDSAVYLCASSPDSWTEETQYFGPGTRLLVL.

In its sample, this clonotype was seen many times. The rearrangement joins TRBV6-5 to TRBJ2-7; the match to TRBD2 covers 11 bases. Trimming took 0 bases from V and 2 from J; bases not matched to a gene: 0. Germline CDR1 MNHEY, CDR2 SVGAGI. The CDR3 totals 15 residues. CDR3 DNA: TGTGCCAGCAGTTACTCGACTAGCGGGACCTACGAGCAGTACTTC. Translated: CASSYSTSGTYEQYF.

Regarding this clonotype: A much more abundant neighbour one base away suggests this may be a read error. The chain couples TRBV14 to TRBJ2-1; D may be TRBD1 (5 bases). The CDR3 runs 13 residues. Trimming took 7 bases from V and 5 from J, leaving 12 bases between them. Germline CDR1 reads SGHDN; CDR2 reads FVKESK. The CDR3 reads CASTRAEHNEQFF. DNA of the CDR3: TGTGCCAGCACCAGGGCAGAACACAATGAGCAGTTCTTC.